Following are 30 T cell receptor beta chains from one sample sequenced in a study. TCRdb analysed the RT-PCR reads with MiXCR anew, one entry per CDR3 protein. The sample lists 550,000 to 750,000 distinct CDR3 sequences; approximately 15% were seen once. The sequencing input was memory CD4+ T cells from blood. Receptor source: a female donor in good health, serving as a healthy control.

This sequence joins TRBV6-6 and TRBJ1-5; 9 nucleotides line up with TRBD1. Germline V lookup: CDR1 MNHNY, CDR2 SVGAGI (reference sequence). With 6 bases clipped from V and 0 bases from J, the junction kept 9 bases outside the gene matches. This CDR3 is 17 amino acids long. The DNA for the CDR3 is TGTGCCAGCAGACCCCGACAGGGGGTTAATAGCAATCAGCCCCAGCATTTT. Its protein is CASRPRQGVNSNQPQHF.

This clonotype was seen a few times. The rearrangement joins TRBV20-1 to TRBJ1-2; 9 nucleotides agree with TRBD1. The junction had 6 bases not matched to a gene; V was cut back by 2 bases and J by 8 bases. Germline V lookup: CDR1 DFQATT, CDR2 SNEGSKA (reference sequence). This CDR3 is built from 13 residues. CDR3 residues: CSARRQGVGGYTF. The CDR3 nucleotides are TGCAGTGCTAGAAGACAGGGGGTGGGCGGCTACACCTTC.

This clonotype was picked up a small number of times. The chain is built from TRBV28 and TRBJ1-2; D gene ambiguous. Trimming took 2 bases from V and 8 from J, leaving 9 bases between them. CDR3 size: 12 residues. Germline assignment: CDR1 MDHEN and CDR2 SYDVKM. Here the CDR3 DNA reads TGTGCCAGCAGTTTAGGATATAGGGGCTACACCTTC. It translates to CASSLGYRGYTF.

There are a few counts of this clonotype. The chain is built from TRBV29-1 and TRBJ2-3; no definite D call. Between the trimmed V and J ends, which lost 1 base and 1 base, there was a span of 12 bases. The CDR3 sequence is 15 residues long. CDR1 and CDR2 (germline): SQVTM, ANQGSEA. This CDR3 is CSVEGWERGTDTQYF. The DNA of the CDR3 is TGCAGCGTTGAAGGGTGGGAACGGGGCACAGATACGCAGTATTTT.

This clonotype was counted between two and nine times. The J gene is TRBJ2-5, the V gene TRBV6-1; D may be TRBD1 or TRBD2 (5 bases each). V was shortened by 2 bases and J by 4 bases, with 17 bases between the two germline ends. This CDR3 has 16 amino acids. Germline CDR1 reads MNHNS; CDR2 reads SASEGT. The CDR3 region is CASSESVRVRGETQYF. In DNA, the CDR3 is TGTGCCAGCAGTGAATCGGTCAGGGTGAGGGGAGAGACCCAGTACTTC.

This clonotype was picked up a small number of times. The genes are TRBV6-6 and TRBJ2-1; 7 nucleotides align to TRBD2. J gave up 8 bases and V 2 bases, and 3 bases lay outside the gene matches. The CDR3 has 13 amino acids. In germline, CDR1 is MNHNY, CDR2 SVGAGI (reference sequence). The CDR3 bases are TGTGCCAGCAGTTACAGACTAGCCGATGAGCAGTTCTTC. This gives the protein CASSYRLADEQFF.

This clonotype was observed many times. The chain joins TRBV7-9 to TRBJ2-1; 7 bases align to TRBD1. Germline trimming cut 4 bases from V and 1 base from J; bases unmatched to any gene: 4. This CDR3 is 15 amino acids long. Germline V lookup: CDR1 SEHNR, CDR2 FQNEAQ (reference sequence). DNA for the CDR3: TGTGCCAGCAGCTCCGGCAGGGGGTCCTACAATGAGCAGTTCTTC. Protein product: CASSSGRGSYNEQFF. The whole variable domain, filled in from reference TRBV7-9 and TRBJ2-1, reads DTGVSQNPRHKITKRGQNVTFRCDPISEHNRLYWYRQTLGQGPEFLTYFQNEAQLEKSRLLSDRFSAERPKGSFSTLEIQRTEQGDSAMYLCASSSGRGSYNEQFFGPGTRLTVL.

The J gene is TRBJ1-6, the V gene TRBV7-2; D is perhaps TRBD1 (5 bases). The CDR3 consists of 15 residues. V was clipped by 1 base and J by 7 bases, with 11 bases between them. Germline V lookup: CDR1 SGHTA, CDR2 FQGNSA. The CDR3 coding sequence is TGTGCCAGCAGCTTAGAAGGACATACCAATTCACCCCTCCACTTT. Amino acids: CASSLEGHTNSPLHF.

This clonotype came up a few times. The chain couples TRBV10-3 to TRBJ1-2, with D possibly TRBD1 on 6 matching bases. With 0 bases removed from V and 3 bases from J, the gap between germline ends came to 14 bases. This CDR3 is 16 amino acids long. The germline CDR1 and CDR2 sequences are ENHRY and SYGVKD. CDR3 amino acids: CAISESVGRGDYGYTF. The CDR3 coding sequence is TGTGCCATCAGTGAGTCGGTGGGCAGGGGAGACTATGGCTACACCTTC.

V is TRBV7-8 and J is TRBJ2-7, with D perhaps TRBD2 (6 bases). The germline V gene has CDR1 SGHVS and CDR2 FQNEAQ. The CDR3 contains 14 residues. V dropped 9 bases and J dropped 0 bases, with 15 bases sitting between them. CDR3 in DNA: TGTGCCAGTACCGGGAGAATAAGCTCCTACGAGCAGTACTTC. Translation gives CASTGRISSYEQYF.

At least ten counts were recorded for this clonotype. The V gene is TRBV29-1, the J gene TRBJ2-5; 7 bases agree with TRBD1. CDR3 size: 15 residues. The germline V gene encodes CDR1 SQVTM and CDR2 ANQGSEA. The junction had 12 bases not matched to a gene; V was cut back by 4 bases and J by 4 bases. CDR3 sequence: CSVGEGGRSLETQYF. In DNA, the CDR3 is TGCAGCGTTGGGGAAGGGGGCCGGTCGTTAGAGACCCAGTACTTC. Full variable domain (outside the CDR3, taken from reference TRBV29-1 and TRBJ2-5): SAVISQKPSRDICQRGTSLTIQCQVDSQVTMMFWYRQQPGQSLTLIATANQGSEATYESGFVIDKFPISRPNLTFSTLTVSNMSPEDSSIYLCSVGEGGRSLETQYFGPGTRLLVL.

This clonotype was recorded at least ten times. The J gene is TRBJ1-3, the V gene TRBV4-1, with unresolved D. V lost 1 base to trimming and J lost 1 base, with 8 bases between them. The CDR3 has 15 amino acids. CDR1 is MGHRA, CDR2 YSYEKL, per germline. The CDR3 here is CASSQGEVSGNTIYF. CDR3 nucleotides: TGCGCCAGCAGCCAAGGAGAGGTGTCTGGAAACACCATATATTTT.

The CDR3 spells CASSHGRGQLGEQYF. The CDR3 coding sequence is TGTGCCAGCAGCCATGGGAGGGGGCAACTGGGCGAGCAGTACTTC. The chain links TRBV16 to TRBJ2-7; the D call may be TRBD1 or TRBD2 (7 bases each). This CDR3 has 15 amino acids. Germline V gene sequence: CDR1 KGHSY, CDR2 FQNENV. V shed 3 bases and J shed 6 bases, with 18 bases lying between them. The whole variable domain, filled in from reference TRBV16 and TRBJ2-7, reads GEEVAQTPKHLVRGEGQKAKLYCAPIKGHSYVFWYQQVLKNEFKFLISFQNENVFDETGMPKERFSAKCLPNSPCSLEIQATKLEDSAVYFCASSHGRGQLGEQYFGPGTRLTVT.

There are a few counts of this clonotype. The V and J genes are TRBV28 and TRBJ2-3; D unclear. From germline, CDR1 is MDHEN and CDR2 SYDVKM. CDR3 length: 15 amino acids. V was pared by 5 bases and J by 4 bases, with 16 bases between. The CDR3 DNA reads TGTGCCAGCAGTCCCTTCGGCCGGGTTGCAGATACGCAGTATTTT. It specifies CASSPFGRVADTQYF.

This clonotype was counted ten times or more. The rearrangement links TRBV18 to TRBJ2-3; 7 nucleotides line up with TRBD2. The junction had 4 bases not matched to a gene; V was cut back by 3 bases and J by 1 base. This CDR3 has 15 amino acids. Germline assignment: CDR1 KGHSH and CDR2 LQKENI. CDR3 in amino acids: CASSPPSGRTDTQYF. The CDR3 nucleotides read TGTGCCAGCTCACCGCCTAGCGGCCGCACAGATACGCAGTATTTT.

There are many counts of this clonotype. The chain couples TRBV10-3 to TRBJ2-3; possible D gene TRBD1, 6 bases. V was trimmed by 10 bases and J by 2 bases, leaving 10 bases between them. Germline CDR1 reads ENHRY; CDR2 reads SYGVKD. The CDR3 extends over 12 amino acids. CDR3 nucleotides: TGTGCCACCGGACAGAACACAGATACGCAGTATTTT. Its translation: CATGQNTDTQYF.

The chain uses TRBV28 and TRBJ1-5; the D gene is possibly TRBD1 (6 bases). Between the trimmed V and J ends, which lost 6 bases and 6 bases, there was a span of 9 bases. The CDR3 runs to 12 residues. CDR1 and CDR2 (germline): MDHEN, SYDVKM. In DNA, the CDR3 is TGTGCCAGCAGCTGGGGGCTTCAGCCCCAGCATTTT. Its translation is CASSWGLQPQHF. The full variable domain, in which reference TRBV28 and TRBJ1-5 provide the parts outside the CDR3, is DVKVTQSSRYLVKRTGEKVFLECVQDMDHENMFWYRQDPGLGLRLIYFSYDVKMKEKGDIPEGYSVSREKKERFSLILESASTNQTSMYLCASSWGLQPQHFGDGTRLSIL.

This clonotype was seen only a few times. The rearrangement uses TRBV12-3 or TRBV12-4 and TRBJ1-2; weak D call: TRBD1 (6 bases). This CDR3 is 14 amino acids long. With 7 bases removed from V and 4 bases from J, the gap between germline ends came to 16 bases. CDR3 sequence: CASIPGGTSYGYTF. In DNA, the CDR3 is TGTGCCAGCATACCCGGGGGGACAAGCTATGGCTACACCTTC.

This clonotype has only a few counts. The chain is built from TRBV20-1 and TRBJ2-7, with 9 bases lining up with TRBD2. CDR1 is DFQATT, CDR2 SNEGSKA, per germline (reference sequence). The CDR3 is 15 residues long. With 6 bases clipped from V and 4 bases from J, the junction kept 13 bases outside the gene matches. CDR3 DNA: TGCAGTGCAAAGTCGCGGGAGGGCCTAGAGTACGAGCAGTACTTC. Translation gives CSAKSREGLEYEQYF.

In its sample, this clonotype was seen many times. This chain uses TRBV6-5 with TRBJ2-7; TRBD2 agrees at 11 bases. The CDR3 is 16 amino acids. From germline, CDR1 is MNHEY and CDR2 SVGAGI. The V segment lost 6 bases and the J segment 4 bases; nucleotides outside the gene matches: 11. This CDR3 reads CASSRSPGLAAYEQYF. The CDR3 coding sequence is TGTGCCAGCAGCCGATCTCCGGGACTAGCGGCATACGAGCAGTACTTC.

This clonotype was counted only a few times. The chain carries TRBV20-1 and TRBJ2-3; 11 bases agree with TRBD1. J lost 1 base, V lost 6 bases, and 3 bases had no gene match. The CDR3 extends over 14 amino acids. Germline CDR1 is DFQATT and CDR2 is SNEGSKA (reference sequence). CDR3 DNA: TGCAGTGCACCGGACAGGGGGCGCACAGATACGCAGTATTTT. This sequence encodes CSAPDRGRTDTQYF.

This clonotype showed up just a few times. A read error may account for a junction end that differs from germline. This chain uses TRBV7-7 with TRBJ1-1; a possible D gene is TRBD1 (5 bases). The CDR3 consists of 13 residues. Germline V CDR1 and CDR2: SSHAT, FNYEAQ (reference sequence). The CDR3 nucleotides read TGTGCTAGCAGCTCCAGGGTGAACACTGAAGCTTTCTTT. As protein: CASSSRVNTEAFF. The whole variable domain, filled in from reference TRBV7-7 and TRBJ1-1, reads GAGVSQSPRYKVTKRGQDVTLRCDPISSHATLYWYQQALGQGPEFLTYFNYEAQPDKSGLPSDRFSAERPEGSISTLTIQRTEQRDSAMYRCASSSRVNTEAFFGQGTRLTVV.

In its sample, this clonotype was seen many times. This rearrangement joins TRBV29-1 to TRBJ2-1, with TRBD2 matching 7 bases. The CDR3 runs to 12 residues. V lost 6 bases and J lost 7; bases outside the gene matches: 6. The germline CDR1 and CDR2 sequences are SQVTM and ANQGSEA. CDR3 sequence reads: CSVAGERNEQFF. The CDR3 nucleotides are TGCAGCGTGGCGGGGGAGAGGAATGAGCAGTTCTTC.

Details on this clonotype: A read error may explain this, as a much larger clone is one base away. This rearrangement joins TRBV29-1 to TRBJ2-3; the D gene is possibly TRBD2 (6 bases). The CDR3 totals 12 residues. Germline values: CDR1 SQVTM, CDR2 ANQGSEA. V was shortened by 5 bases and J by 1 base, with 7 bases between the two germline ends. The CDR3, as DNA: TGCAGCGTTTGGGAGGGCACAGATACGCAGTATTTT. Translation: CSVWEGTDTQYF.

The chain is built from TRBV7-2 and TRBJ2-7; 8 nucleotides line up with TRBD1. The V gene's germline CDR1 is SGHTA and CDR2 FQGNSA. V lost 5 bases to trimming and J lost 1 base; unmatched junction nucleotides: 13. The CDR3 extends over 17 amino acids. As DNA, the CDR3 is TGTGCCAGCAGCCGAGACAGGGGCACGGTCCCTTCCTACGAGCAGTACTTC. This gives the protein CASSRDRGTVPSYEQYF.

The chain is built from TRBV24-1 and TRBJ1-6, with 7 positions matching TRBD1. The V gene end was trimmed by 4 bases and the J gene end by 8 bases; junction bases not matched to a gene: 4. There are 14 residues in the CDR3. Germline V gene data show CDR1 as KGHDR and CDR2 as SFDVKD. This CDR3 reads CATSDGQADSPLHF. The CDR3 DNA reads TGTGCCACCAGTGACGGACAGGCAGATTCACCCCTCCACTTT.

V gene TRBV11-2 combines with J gene TRBJ1-4; D is possibly TRBD1 (6 bases). Germline V CDR1 and CDR2: SGHAT, FQNNGV. V lost 2 bases and J lost 8, with 12 bases in between. The CDR3 loop spans 14 amino acids. Here the CDR3 reads CASSLTRGGEKLFF. The CDR3 nucleotides read TGTGCCAGCAGCTTAACCCGAGGGGGGGAAAAACTGTTTTTT.

This clonotype was detected a few times. The V call is TRBV5-6, the J call TRBJ2-5; possible D gene TRBD2, 6 bases. The V end was cut by 1 base, the J end by 5 bases, with 12 bases between. CDR3 length: 14 amino acids. Germline V gives CDR1 SGHDT, CDR2 YYEEEE. CDR3 coding DNA: TGTGCCAGCAGCTTGCTTCGGGGGTCGGAGACCCAGTACTTC. This gives the protein CASSLLRGSETQYF.

This clonotype came up many times. The V call is TRBV5-6, the J call TRBJ2-3; D uncertain. The CDR3 consists of 17 residues. Between the trimmed V and J ends, which lost 2 bases and 3 bases, there was a span of 19 bases. Germline assignment: CDR1 SGHDT and CDR2 YYEEEE. In DNA, the CDR3 is TGTGCCAGCAGCTTTTTAGGAAGTGTAGGAGATACAGATACGCAGTATTTT. Residues: CASSFLGSVGDTDTQYF.

This clonotype was seen a handful of times. V and J are TRBV20-1 and TRBJ2-1; tentatively, D is TRBD1 or TRBD2 (5 bases each). The ends were cut back, 2 bases at V and 0 bases at J, with 11 bases in the middle. CDR3 size: 15 residues. Germline CDR1 DFQATT, CDR2 SNEGSKA (reference sequence). CDR3 sequence: CSARSGTNSYNEQFF. DNA of the CDR3: TGCAGTGCTAGAAGTGGGACCAACTCCTACAATGAGCAGTTCTTC.